The T cell receptor (beta chain) described here comes from a study of blood T cells in healthy people across ages. General study results and limits: The authors considered diversity estimates from one million T cells to be underestimates.

This CDR3 comprises 13 residues. Trimming stripped 0 bases from V and 8 bases from J, with 8 bases between. Germline assignment: CDR1 MGHRA and CDR2 YSYEKL. Total RNA extracted from each sample amounted to at least 6 micrograms. As regards this clonotype: The antigen is undetermined.

The authors ran a second PCR of about 7 to 11 cycles using a sample-barcoded 5' primer and a J-beta primer mix. CDR3-containing paired-end reads numbering at least 2.5 million came from each sample. TCRdb used MiXCR to reprocess the 5' RACE reads, holding one entry per CDR3 protein. Of fewer than 2 million distinct CDR3 sequences detected, 30% to 40% appear once; the ten largest clones hold roughly 24%. This chain uses TRBV4-1 with TRBJ1-3; unclear D gene. The receptor was derived from a human donor in good health. The specimen was blood. In DNA, the CDR3 is TGCGCCAGCAGCCAAGAACTCTATCACACCATATATTTT. It translates to CASSQELYHTIYF.